These T cell receptor beta chains were read from a single sample in a study of T cells after yellow fever vaccination. TCRdb passed the 5' RACE reads through MiXCR, listing each CDR3 protein once. The sample has fewer than 450,000 distinct CDR3 sequences, around 10% seen once. The source was PBMCs, collected on the day of the first yellow fever vaccination. Source of these receptors: a man aged 18 to 29 who received the YFV17D yellow fever vaccine. The CDR3 runs from the conserved cysteine through the conserved F or W. The D gene is left open where the match is weak. Size values are once, few and many counts, or a class for expanded clones, and some rows have none.

cdr3_nt: TGCAGCGCGCGTCAGAACACTGAAGCTTTCTTT
cdr3_aa: CSARQNTEAFF
clone_size: few
j_call: TRBJ1-1
v_call: TRBV29-1
d_call: NA

cdr3_nt: TGTGCCAGCACCCATCAGCCCTACACAGATACGCAGTATTTT
cdr3_aa: CASTHQPYTDTQYF
clone_size: few
j_call: TRBJ2-3
v_call: TRBV16
d_call: NA

cdr3_nt: TGCGCCAGCAGCCGCCCCCCCTCGGGGACTAAGTATCAGCCCCAGCATTTT
cdr3_aa: CASSRPPSGTKYQPQHF
clone_size: NA
j_call: TRBJ1-5
v_call: TRBV4-1
d_call: NA

cdr3_nt: TGCGCCAGCAGCCCTAATAGACAGGCCTCCTACGAGCAGTACTTC
cdr3_aa: CASSPNRQASYEQYF
clone_size: NA
j_call: TRBJ2-7
v_call: TRBV4-1
d_call: NA

cdr3_nt: TGTGCCAGCAAGACCGGGACAGGGGGTTACGAGCAGTACTTC
cdr3_aa: CASKTGTGGYEQYF
clone_size: NA
j_call: TRBJ2-7
v_call: TRBV6-1
d_call: TRBD1

cdr3_nt: TGTGCCAGCAGTTTAACTCCCGGGGGCTCCTACAATGAGCAGTTCTTC
cdr3_aa: CASSLTPGGSYNEQFF
clone_size: NA
j_call: TRBJ2-1
v_call: TRBV27
d_call: NA

cdr3_nt: TGTGCCAGCAGCGTAAGGCAGGGGACACACGATGAGCAGTTCTTC
cdr3_aa: CASSVRQGTHDEQFF
clone_size: few
j_call: TRBJ2-1
v_call: TRBV9
d_call: NA

cdr3_nt: TGTGCCAGCAGTTTAAAAATCCGTGGTGAGCAGTTCTTC
cdr3_aa: CASSLKIRGEQFF
clone_size: few
j_call: TRBJ2-1
v_call: TRBV12-3/TRBV12-4
d_call: NA

cdr3_nt: TGCAGCGGACGGATGGGGGACGGCTACACCTTC
cdr3_aa: CSGRMGDGYTF
clone_size: many
j_call: TRBJ1-2
v_call: TRBV29-1
d_call: NA

cdr3_nt: TGTGCCAGCAGCCCCCCCAGGGGGCGATACGAGCAGTACTTC
cdr3_aa: CASSPPRGRYEQYF
clone_size: many
j_call: TRBJ2-7
v_call: TRBV7-9
d_call: TRBD1

cdr3_nt: TGTGCCAGCAGTTTAGTCCCCTTGACTGAAAAACTGTTTTTT
cdr3_aa: CASSLVPLTEKLFF
clone_size: NA
j_call: TRBJ1-4
v_call: TRBV12-3/TRBV12-4
d_call: NA

cdr3_nt: TGTGCCAGCAGCTTAAAAGTCGCAGGGGGCGGCACAGATACGCAGTATTTT
cdr3_aa: CASSLKVAGGGTDTQYF
clone_size: NA
j_call: TRBJ2-3
v_call: TRBV13
d_call: TRBD1

cdr3_nt: TGCAGTGCTAGGTGGGACAGGGACTATGGCTACACCTTC
cdr3_aa: CSARWDRDYGYTF
clone_size: few
j_call: TRBJ1-2
v_call: TRBV20-1
d_call: TRBD1

cdr3_nt: TGTGCCAGCAGACTAGCGGGGTCGGGAGATACGCAGTATTTT
cdr3_aa: CASRLAGSGDTQYF
clone_size: few
j_call: TRBJ2-3
v_call: TRBV7-2
d_call: TRBD2

cdr3_nt: TGTGCCAGCAGCTTACACAGGACCTACAATCAGCCCCAGCATTTT
cdr3_aa: CASSLHRTYNQPQHF
clone_size: NA
j_call: TRBJ1-5
v_call: TRBV7-2
d_call: NA

cdr3_nt: TGTGCCAGCAGCTTAGCCCACACGAGGTATTCACCCCTCCACTTT
cdr3_aa: CASSLAHTRYSPLHF
clone_size: NA
j_call: TRBJ1-6
v_call: TRBV7-9
d_call: NA

cdr3_nt: TGTGCCAGCAGTGACGGGGAATCGAACACTGAAGCTTTCTTT
cdr3_aa: CASSDGESNTEAFF
clone_size: NA
j_call: TRBJ1-1
v_call: TRBV6-4
d_call: NA

cdr3_nt: TGTGCCAGCTCACCAGAGAGGTCAGAATCCTACAATGAGCAGTTCTTC
cdr3_aa: CASSPERSESYNEQFF
clone_size: once
j_call: TRBJ2-1
v_call: TRBV18
d_call: NA

cdr3_nt: TGTGCCAGCAGTTATGACAGGAACACTGAAGCTTTCTTT
cdr3_aa: CASSYDRNTEAFF
clone_size: NA
j_call: TRBJ1-1
v_call: TRBV6-5
d_call: NA

cdr3_nt: TGCAGCGTTGAAGCCCCGGGGGGTGGGACGAGGACCGGGGAGCTGTTTTTT
cdr3_aa: CSVEAPGGGTRTGELFF
clone_size: few
j_call: TRBJ2-2
v_call: TRBV29-1
d_call: TRBD2

cdr3_nt: TGTCCCACCTTCCTAGCGGGGAACACCGGGGAGCTGTTTTTT
cdr3_aa: CPTFLAGNTGELFF
clone_size: once
j_call: TRBJ2-2
v_call: TRBV12-3/TRBV12-4
d_call: TRBD2

cdr3_nt: TGCAGCGTTCTTGGGGGCAGAGGAACTGAAGCTTTCTTT
cdr3_aa: CSVLGGRGTEAFF
clone_size: many
j_call: TRBJ1-1
v_call: TRBV29-1
d_call: NA

cdr3_nt: TGTGCCAGCAGCCCCACCAGGGCCCAATCGAATGAGCAGTTCTTC
cdr3_aa: CASSPTRAQSNEQFF
clone_size: NA
j_call: TRBJ2-1
v_call: TRBV7-2
d_call: NA

cdr3_nt: TGTGCCAGCAGCCTGACGGGGGAAGAAAGGGGAGATACGCAGTATTTT
cdr3_aa: CASSLTGEERGDTQYF
clone_size: NA
j_call: TRBJ2-3
v_call: TRBV11-2
d_call: NA

cdr3_nt: TGCGCCAGCAGCTTAAATCGGGTAGCCGGCTATGGCTACACCTTC
cdr3_aa: CASSLNRVAGYGYTF
clone_size: NA
j_call: TRBJ1-2
v_call: TRBV5-1
d_call: NA

cdr3_nt: TGTGCCACCAAGGGGTGGACCAGGGATGAAAACACTGAAGCTTTCTTT
cdr3_aa: CATKGWTRDENTEAFF
clone_size: few
j_call: TRBJ1-1
v_call: TRBV6-1
d_call: NA

cdr3_nt: TGTGCCAGCCGAGAGACCCGTGGGACCCAGTACTTC
cdr3_aa: CASRETRGTQYF
clone_size: NA
j_call: TRBJ2-5
v_call: TRBV2
d_call: NA

cdr3_nt: TGTGCCATCAGGTCGACAGGTTTTGTGAACACTGAAGCTTTCTTT
cdr3_aa: CAIRSTGFVNTEAFF
clone_size: few
j_call: TRBJ1-1
v_call: TRBV10-3
d_call: NA

cdr3_nt: TGTGCCAGCGGACACAGGGGGCAAGATACGCAGTATTTT
cdr3_aa: CASGHRGQDTQYF
clone_size: NA
j_call: TRBJ2-3
v_call: TRBV7-6
d_call: TRBD1

cdr3_nt: TGTGCCAGCAGTGATGAAAAGGGACGCGGGGGGGTTTCCTACGAGCAGTACTTC
cdr3_aa: CASSDEKGRGGVSYEQYF
clone_size: NA
j_call: TRBJ2-7
v_call: TRBV6-1
d_call: TRBD2

cdr3_nt: TGTGCCAGCAGCTTGGCCCAGGGGGCGTCAAGGGAGACCCAGTACTTC
cdr3_aa: CASSLAQGASRETQYF
clone_size: NA
j_call: TRBJ2-5
v_call: TRBV5-4
d_call: TRBD1

cdr3_nt: TGCGCCAGCAGCCAAAAACCTCCGGGACTAGCGGGGGAAGCTCACTTTATTGATACGCAGTATTTT
cdr3_aa: CASSQKPPGLAGEAHFIDTQYF
clone_size: few
j_call: TRBJ2-3
v_call: TRBV4-1
d_call: TRBD2

cdr3_nt: TGTGCCAGCACGGGGCAGGGCACAGATACGCAGTATTTT
cdr3_aa: CASTGQGTDTQYF
clone_size: few
j_call: TRBJ2-3
v_call: TRBV9
d_call: NA

cdr3_nt: TGTGCCAGCAGCCGCCCGGGGATGGCTAATGAAAAACTGTTTTTT
cdr3_aa: CASSRPGMANEKLFF
clone_size: few
j_call: TRBJ1-4
v_call: TRBV7-9
d_call: NA

cdr3_nt: TGCGCCAGCAGCCCCCAGGCCGGGAACACTGAAGCTTTCTTT
cdr3_aa: CASSPQAGNTEAFF
clone_size: few
j_call: TRBJ1-1
v_call: TRBV5-1
d_call: NA

cdr3_nt: TGCGCCAGCAGCTCAACACTCGGACTAAAAAACATTCAGTACTTC
cdr3_aa: CASSSTLGLKNIQYF
clone_size: NA
j_call: TRBJ2-4
v_call: TRBV5-1
d_call: NA

cdr3_nt: TGTGCCAGCACTTCCCGCAGTGAAGCTTTCTTT
cdr3_aa: CASTSRSEAFF
clone_size: few
j_call: TRBJ1-1
v_call: TRBV6-5
d_call: NA

cdr3_nt: TGCAGTGCTAGGGACACCCTGGGCACTGAAGCTTTCTTT
cdr3_aa: CSARDTLGTEAFF
clone_size: NA
j_call: TRBJ1-1
v_call: TRBV20-1
d_call: NA

cdr3_nt: TGTGCCAGTCGCGGAAACACCATATATTTT
cdr3_aa: CASRGNTIYF
clone_size: NA
j_call: TRBJ1-3
v_call: TRBV19
d_call: NA

cdr3_nt: TGTGCCAGCAGTATAACAGGGGGCGATCAGCCCCAGCATTTT
cdr3_aa: CASSITGGDQPQHF
clone_size: NA
j_call: TRBJ1-5
v_call: TRBV12-3/TRBV12-4
d_call: TRBD1

cdr3_nt: TGTGTCACCAGTAGCCGGACCAGCGACGAGCAGTACTTC
cdr3_aa: CVTSSRTSDEQYF
clone_size: NA
j_call: TRBJ2-7
v_call: TRBV24-1
d_call: NA

cdr3_nt: TGTGCCAGTAGTAGGGGGACAGGGGGCCGGCAGCAGTACTTC
cdr3_aa: CASSRGTGGRQQYF
clone_size: few
j_call: TRBJ2-7
v_call: TRBV19
d_call: TRBD1

cdr3_nt: TGTGCCAGCAGCTCGCTACTAGCGGGGGGGACCACAGATACGCAGTATTTT
cdr3_aa: CASSSLLAGGTTDTQYF
clone_size: NA
j_call: TRBJ2-3
v_call: TRBV14
d_call: TRBD2

cdr3_nt: TGTGCCAGCAGACCTCGGGACCGATACGAGCAGTACTTC
cdr3_aa: CASRPRDRYEQYF
clone_size: many
j_call: TRBJ2-7
v_call: TRBV6-6
d_call: NA

cdr3_nt: TGCAGTGCTAGAGCGATCGGGCTGGGTAATCAGCCCCAGCATTTT
cdr3_aa: CSARAIGLGNQPQHF
clone_size: many
j_call: TRBJ1-5
v_call: TRBV20-1
d_call: NA

cdr3_nt: TGCGCCAGCAGCTTGACGGCAGGGTTGGATGAGCAGTTCTTC
cdr3_aa: CASSLTAGLDEQFF
clone_size: many
j_call: TRBJ2-1
v_call: TRBV5-1
d_call: NA

cdr3_nt: TGTGCCAGCAGCGTCAGACTAGCAGCGAAGACCCAGTACTTC
cdr3_aa: CASSVRLAAKTQYF
clone_size: few
j_call: TRBJ2-5
v_call: TRBV7-2
d_call: TRBD2

cdr3_nt: TGTGCCAGCAGCCCCCAACGCGCCGAGCAGTACTTC
cdr3_aa: CASSPQRAEQYF
clone_size: once
j_call: TRBJ2-7
v_call: TRBV7-2
d_call: NA

cdr3_nt: TGCGCCAGCAGCTTTTTAACCGGGACAGATTCCTCTGGGGCCAACGTCCTGACTTTC
cdr3_aa: CASSFLTGTDSSGANVLTF
clone_size: NA
j_call: TRBJ2-6
v_call: TRBV5-1
d_call: TRBD1

cdr3_nt: TGCGCCAGCAGTGAGTCGCAGCGGGGGGCTGGGGAGACCCAGTACTTC
cdr3_aa: CASSESQRGAGETQYF
clone_size: few
j_call: TRBJ2-5
v_call: TRBV10-1
d_call: TRBD2

cdr3_nt: TGTGCCAGCACAAGTCGGGGGGCTGGGCCCCAGCATTTT
cdr3_aa: CASTSRGAGPQHF
clone_size: NA
j_call: TRBJ1-5
v_call: TRBV19
d_call: NA

cdr3_nt: TGCAGCGTTGAAGGCGACAGGGGAAAAGGCTACGAGCAGTACTTC
cdr3_aa: CSVEGDRGKGYEQYF
clone_size: few
j_call: TRBJ2-7
v_call: TRBV29-1
d_call: TRBD1

cdr3_nt: TGCGCCAGCAGCTTTGATTCACCCCTCCACTTT
cdr3_aa: CASSFDSPLHF
clone_size: few
j_call: TRBJ1-6
v_call: TRBV5-1
d_call: NA

cdr3_nt: TGTGCCAGCAGGGAGGGGGCCCTAGAGACCCAGTACTTC
cdr3_aa: CASREGALETQYF
clone_size: NA
j_call: TRBJ2-5
v_call: TRBV7-2
d_call: NA

cdr3_nt: TGCGCCAGCAGCCCGACTAGCCCGTTCGAGACCCAGTACTTC
cdr3_aa: CASSPTSPFETQYF
clone_size: few
j_call: TRBJ2-5
v_call: TRBV5-1
d_call: TRBD2

cdr3_nt: TGTGCCAGCAGTGCCCGGGGTCATACCTACGAGCAGTACTTC
cdr3_aa: CASSARGHTYEQYF
clone_size: NA
j_call: TRBJ2-7
v_call: TRBV28
d_call: NA

cdr3_nt: TGTGCCAGCAGCTTAGGAGTGGCGGGGGGCGGAGATACGCAGTATTTT
cdr3_aa: CASSLGVAGGGDTQYF
clone_size: NA
j_call: TRBJ2-3
v_call: TRBV11-3
d_call: TRBD2

cdr3_nt: TGTGCCAGCTCACCACCAGGTCTACGGGGGCCGGATGGCTACACCTTC
cdr3_aa: CASSPPGLRGPDGYTF
clone_size: few
j_call: TRBJ1-2
v_call: TRBV18
d_call: NA

cdr3_nt: TGTGCCAGCAGCTTACAGCGGGGTTGGCAAGAGACCCAGTACTTC
cdr3_aa: CASSLQRGWQETQYF
clone_size: many
j_call: TRBJ2-5
v_call: TRBV7-9
d_call: TRBD2

cdr3_nt: TGCAGTGCTGGCGACAGGGGTGTCGGCTATGGCTACACCTTC
cdr3_aa: CSAGDRGVGYGYTF
clone_size: NA
j_call: TRBJ1-2
v_call: TRBV20-1
d_call: TRBD1